One and the same sample provided the 19 T cell receptor beta chains below, sequenced in a study of blood T cell repertoires in COVID-19. Repertoires were generated with immunoSEQ multiplex PCR, while TCRdb's copy carries only in-frame clones and drops some. There are under 300,000 clones in the sample; approximately 82% occur only once, and around 2.4% lies in the top ten. Sequencing was performed on peripheral blood. Receptors originate from a man in his forties who had recovered from COVID-19.

This chain joins TRBV2 and TRBJ2-7; a possible D gene is TRBD1 (5 bases). Per germline, CDR1 SNHLY and CDR2 FYNNEI. V lost 3 bases and J 0 bases, leaving 12 bases between the germline ends. This CDR3 comprises 15 residues. The CDR3 loop reads CASSDPAQGSYEQYF. The CDR3 DNA is TGTGCCAGCAGTGATCCGGCGCAGGGCTCCTACGAGCAGTACTTC.

This chain uses TRBV11-2 with TRBJ2-3; 13 positions match TRBD2. The CDR3 sequence is 16 residues long. Germline CDR1 is SGHAT and CDR2 is FQNNGV. The J segment lost 2 bases and the V segment lost 4 bases, leaving 3 bases of the junction unmatched. CDR3 amino acids: CASSSLAGGVTDTQYF. CDR3 DNA: TGTGCCAGCAGCTCACTAGCGGGGGGGGTCACAGATACGCAGTATTTT. Drawing the rest from reference TRBV11-2 and TRBJ2-3, the complete variable domain is EAGVAQSPRYKIIEKRQSVAFWCNPISGHATLYWYQQILGQGPKLLIQFQNNGVVDDSQLPKDRFSAERLKGVDSTLKIQPAKLEDSAVYLCASSSLAGGVTDTQYFGPGTRLTVL.

This chain joins TRBV3-1 (or the pseudogene TRBV3-2) and TRBJ2-7; tentative D call: TRBD1 (8 bases). The V end lost 4 bases, the J end lost 9 bases, and 22 bases lay between the germline ends. CDR3 length equals 15 residues. The germline gives CDR1 LGHDT, CDR2 YNNKEL (reference sequence). The CDR3 DNA sequence: TGTGCCAGCAGCCCAGGGAGGGACAGGCCCTCGGGGCAGTACTTC. Its translation is CASSPGRDRPSGQYF.

The chain joins TRBV7-2 to TRBJ1-4, with D perhaps TRBD1 (5 bases). Germline V CDR1 and CDR2: SGHTA, FQGNSA. Trimming pared 4 bases from V and 4 bases from J, leaving 19 bases between. CDR3 length equals 17 residues. The CDR3 bases are TGTGCCAGCAGCTACCTCCTTTTAAGGGGCCTTAATGAAAAACTGTTTTTT. Encoded protein: CASSYLLLRGLNEKLFF.

The rearrangement links TRBV5-4 to TRBJ1-1; D remains unclear. Looked up from germline, CDR1 is SGHNT and CDR2 is YYREEE (reference sequence). The CDR3 has 12 residues. Trimming stripped 4 bases from V and 10 bases from J, with 14 bases between. The CDR3 region is CASSRVGLAAFF. The CDR3 DNA reads TGTGCCAGCAGCCGGGTCGGGTTGGCAGCTTTCTTT. Full variable domain (rest looked up from reference TRBV5-4 and TRBJ1-1): ETGVTQSPTHLIKTRGQQVTLRCSSQSGHNTVSWYQQALGQGPQFIFQYYREEENGRGNFPPRFSGLQFPNYSSELNVNALELDDSALYLCASSRVGLAAFFGQGTRLTVV.

In its sample, this clone was seen once. The chain links TRBV6-6 to TRBJ1-3; D gene unclear. The V gene's germline CDR1 is MNHNY and CDR2 SVGAGI (reference sequence). V was pared by 5 bases and J by 0 bases, with 8 bases between. CDR3 length equals 14 residues. CDR3 region: CASSDTSSGNTIYF. The DNA for the CDR3 is TGTGCCAGCAGTGACACGAGCTCTGGAAACACCATATATTTT.

The chain couples TRBV19 to TRBJ2-1; the match to TRBD2 covers 9 bases. Per germline, CDR1 LNHDA and CDR2 SQIVND (reference sequence). The trim removed 4 bases at V and 0 bases at J, leaving 7 bases unmatched. CDR3 length equals 17 residues. The CDR3 region has the DNA TGTGCCAGTAGTAGGGCGGCTAGCGGGGCCTCCTACAATGAGCAGTTCTTC. Translated, it gives CASSRAASGASYNEQFF.

The rearrangement joins TRBV19 to TRBJ2-1, with TRBD2 identical over 12 bases. This CDR3 has 15 residues. Germline CDR1 and CDR2: LNHDA and SQIVND (reference sequence). J lost 7 bases, V lost 4 bases, and 5 bases had no gene match. CDR3 loop: CASSRLAGDGNEQFF. CDR3 sequence (DNA): TGTGCCAGTAGTAGACTAGCGGGAGATGGGAATGAGCAGTTCTTC.

This sequence joins TRBV5-6 and TRBJ1-2; 11 positions match TRBD1. V was clipped by 2 bases and J by 8 bases; unmatched bases: 8. Germline CDR1 SGHDT, CDR2 YYEEEE. The CDR3 spans 15 residues. Here the CDR3 reads CASSFGTGGIQGYTF. As DNA, the CDR3 is TGTGCCAGCAGCTTCGGGACAGGGGGAATCCAGGGCTACACCTTC.

The V call is TRBV19, the J call TRBJ1-1; D is perhaps TRBD1 (5 bases). Deletions cut 3 bases from V and 5 bases from J, with 10 bases between. The CDR3 is 13 amino acids. Looked up from germline, CDR1 is LNHDA and CDR2 is SQIVND (reference sequence). Here the CDR3 DNA reads TGTGCCAGTAGTATTCAGACAGCGACTGAAGCTTTCTTT. It encodes CASSIQTATEAFF. The complete variable domain, with remaining parts taken from reference TRBV19 and TRBJ1-1, reads DGGITQSPKYLFRKEGQNVTLSCEQNLNHDAMYWYRQDPGQGLRLIYYSQIVNDFQKGDIAEGYSVSREKKESFPLTVTSAQKNPTAFYLCASSIQTATEAFFGQGTRLTVV.

J is TRBJ1-1 and V is TRBV7-9; a weak D match, TRBD1 (5 bases). Trimming stripped 0 bases from V and 1 base from J, with 6 bases between. CDR3 length: 14 amino acids. CDR1 and CDR2 from the germline V gene are SEHNR and FQNEAQ (reference sequence). The CDR3 region is CASSLATANTEAFF. The DNA of the CDR3 is TGTGCCAGCAGCTTAGCGACAGCGAACACTGAAGCTTTCTTT. The variable domain in full, completed from reference TRBV7-9 and TRBJ1-1, reads DTGVSQNPRHKITKRGQNVTFRCDPISEHNRLYWYRQTLGQGPEFLTYFQNEAQLEKSRLLSDRFSAERPKGSFSTLEIQRTEQGDSAMYLCASSLATANTEAFFGQGTRLTVV.

V usage is TRBV6-2 or TRBV6-3 and J usage is TRBJ2-1; 10 bases line up with TRBD2. CDR1 MNHEY and CDR2 SVGEGT come from the germline V gene. V shed 5 bases and J 15 bases; nucleotides not matched to a gene: 13. The CDR3 runs to 14 residues. For the CDR3, the DNA is TGTGCCAGCAGTCACCTAGCGGGAGCCAGTAAGGGGTTCTTC. Translating gives CASSHLAGASKGFF.

The chain combines TRBV5-1 with TRBJ2-3; no definite D call. There are 12 residues in the CDR3. Germline values: CDR1 SGHRS, CDR2 YFSETQ. Trimming left V 0 bases short and J 6 bases short, with 5 bases between. CDR3 in amino acids: CASSLDRDTQYF. The CDR3, as DNA: TGCGCCAGCAGCTTGGATCGGGATACGCAGTATTTT.

The chain is built from TRBV25-1 and TRBJ1-2, with TRBD1 identical over 7 bases. The CDR3 covers 11 residues. The germline gives CDR1 MGHDK, CDR2 SYGVNS. V gave up 9 bases and J gave up 3 bases; unmatched junction bases: 1. Here the CDR3 DNA reads TGTGCCAGTGGGACAGACTATGGCTACACCTTC. As protein: CASGTDYGYTF.

The chain recombines TRBV6-5 with TRBJ1-1; D unclear. The germline V and J ends were trimmed by 6 bases and 4 bases, with 15 bases remaining between them. CDR3 size: 14 residues. Germline CDR1 MNHEY, CDR2 SVGAGI. CDR3 coding DNA: TGTGCCAGCAGCCGTCCAGTGGGGAGCACTGAAGCTTTCTTT. This codes for CASSRPVGSTEAFF.

The V call is TRBV10-1, the J call TRBJ1-1; a possible D gene is TRBD1 (5 bases). This CDR3 is 13 amino acids long. The V end lost 4 bases, the J end lost 1 base, and 7 bases lay between the germline ends. In germline, CDR1 is WNHNN, CDR2 SYGVQD (reference sequence). Written as DNA, the CDR3 is TGCGCCAGCAGTGGAGACAGGAACACTGAAGCTTTCTTT. Translating it yields CASSGDRNTEAFF.

This clone was counted a single time. The V and J genes are TRBV18 and TRBJ1-1; no definite D call. V gave up 2 bases and J gave up 4 bases, with 20 bases separating them. The germline V gene encodes CDR1 KGHSH and CDR2 LQKENI. The length of the CDR3 is 17 residues. Written as DNA, the CDR3 is TGTGCCAGCTCACCATTAGGCCAGCCGGGTCTTGGCACTGAAGCTTTCTTT. This encodes CASSPLGQPGLGTEAFF.

The chain is built from TRBV20-1 and TRBJ1-1; the D gene is possibly TRBD1 (5 bases). The CDR3 covers 11 residues. The V gene lost 7 bases and the J gene lost 1 base, with 7 bases spanning the gap. Germline V gives CDR1 DFQATT, CDR2 SNEGSKA (reference sequence). The CDR3 region has the DNA TGCAGTGTAACAGGGAACACTGAAGCTTTCTTT. This encodes CSVTGNTEAFF.

J is TRBJ2-7 and V is TRBV7-7, with a weak D call TRBD2 (5 bases). The CDR3 consists of 15 residues. Between the trimmed V and J ends, which lost 0 bases and 3 bases, there was a span of 12 bases. CDR1 is SSHAT and CDR2 is FNYEAQ in the germline V gene (reference sequence). DNA for the CDR3: TGTGCCAGCAGCTTAGCGCTGGGAGCAAACTACGAGCAGTACTTC. This codes for CASSLALGANYEQYF.